This T cell receptor (beta chain) is drawn from a study of immune cell composition in non-small cell lung cancer. Normal lung was taken at the farthest possible site, at least 3 cm from tumour. TCRdb's table, derived via immunoSEQ multiplex PCR, lists solely in-frame clones and lacks some. This sample has 3,600 or so clones, with 80% to 85% found just once. This CDR3 is 15 amino acids long. Germline V gene sequence: CDR1 LGHNA, CDR2 YSLEER. Deletions cut 1 base from V and 0 bases from J, with 10 bases between. This sequence originates from a human donor with non-small cell lung cancer. Material: non-adjacent lung tissue. This chain links TRBV4-3 with TRBJ2-7; D may be TRBD2 (5 bases). The CDR3 nucleotides are TGCGCCAGCAGCCAAGGGGCGGGTCCCTCCTACGAGCAGTACTTC. It yields the protein CASSQGAGPSYEQYF.